This T cell receptor (beta chain) originates from a study of blood T cell repertoires in COVID-19. As for the study in general: From the United States, Italy and Spain came samples of acute and convalescent COVID-19. T cells, B-cell-depleted T cells, or PBMCs supplied cDNA or gDNA.

Original analysis: Amplification from reference gene primers served as the basis for estimated nucleated cell counts. This table comes from immunoSEQ multiplex PCR, and its TCRdb copy is limited to in-frame clones, with some not included. V and J calls and clone size are given by that table; D and trimming were obtained from the DNA. Among about 240,000 clones, roughly 82% were seen once, and the ten largest hold 9% to 15%. Germline CDR1 and CDR2: LNHDA and SQIVND (reference sequence). The V gene end was trimmed by 4 bases and the J gene end by 1 base; junction bases not matched to a gene: 11. This CDR3 comprises 17 residues.

The specimen was peripheral blood. The rearrangement links TRBV19 to TRBJ1-1; 8 nucleotides match TRBD1. The receptor was derived from a man at least 80 years old with acute or convalescent COVID-19. The CDR3 loop is CASSTQRPDRGNTEAFF. CDR3 nucleotide sequence: TGTGCCAGTAGTACCCAACGCCCAGACAGGGGGAACACTGAAGCTTTCTTT.